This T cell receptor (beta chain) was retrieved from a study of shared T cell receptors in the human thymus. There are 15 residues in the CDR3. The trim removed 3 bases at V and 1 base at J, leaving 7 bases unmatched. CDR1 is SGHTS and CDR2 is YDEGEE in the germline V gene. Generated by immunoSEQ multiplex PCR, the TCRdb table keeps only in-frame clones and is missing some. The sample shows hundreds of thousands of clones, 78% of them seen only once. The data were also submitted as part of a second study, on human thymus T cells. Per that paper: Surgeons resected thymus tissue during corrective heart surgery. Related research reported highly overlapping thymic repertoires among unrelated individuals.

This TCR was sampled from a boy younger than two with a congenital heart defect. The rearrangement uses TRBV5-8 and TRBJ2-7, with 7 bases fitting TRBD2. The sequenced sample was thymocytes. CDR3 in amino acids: CASSSLRGSSYEQYF. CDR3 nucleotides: TGTGCCAGCAGCTCCCTGCGGGGGTCTTCCTACGAGCAGTACTTC.